These 2 T cell receptor beta chains came from one sample sequenced in a study of T-cell reconstitution after alpha-beta-depleted transplantation in children (dated by TCRdb to 2015 to 2016). Libraries were prepared through PCR. Sequencing was performed on an Illumina HiSeq 2500. TCR library preparation used molecular barcoding, with unique molecular identifiers applied to normalize quantification of the TCRbeta repertoire. TCRdb reprocessing: public reads trimmed at Q25 with fastp, clones called with MiXCR, in-frame beta chains kept. Each entry merges the rows of one CDR3 protein and shows their most common DNA and genes. The sample includes fewer than 700,000 distinct CDR3 sequences, with approximately 12% observed a single time. The ten largest clones take up over 2% of the sample. This sample's treatment or condition label indicates: allogeneic hematopoietic cell transplantation with graft depleted of TCRalphabeta T cells and CD19 B cells.

Sequencing used PBMCs, mostly from graft donor cells, obtained 360 days after TCRalphabeta/CD19-depleted stem cell transplant. Every receptor here comes from a male patient aged 5 to 17 who had a stem cell transplant for acute myeloid leukemia, so the T cells may come from the graft donor.

This clonotype appeared a few times. The V gene is TRBV20-1, the J gene TRBJ2-7; 12 bases agree with TRBD2. The CDR3 consists of 16 residues. J gave up 0 bases and V 6 bases, and 9 bases lay outside the gene matches. Germline CDR1 reads DFQATT; CDR2 reads SNEGSKA (reference sequence). The CDR3 coding sequence is TGCAGTGCCGGGACTAGCGGGCTTAAGAGCTCCTACGAGCAGTACTTC. It is translated as CSAGTSGLKSSYEQYF.

This clonotype showed up just a few times. The chain combines TRBV11-2 with TRBJ2-5, with D perhaps matching TRBD1 or TRBD2 (7 bases each). The CDR3 has 15 residues. With 4 bases removed from V and 4 bases from J, the gap between germline ends came to 16 bases. Germline V gene sequence: CDR1 SGHAT, CDR2 FQNNGV. The chain's CDR3 is CASSSGGGVGETQYF. The CDR3 region has the DNA TGTGCCAGCAGCTCAGGGGGGGGAGTAGGAGAGACCCAGTACTTC.